This TCR beta chain comes out of a study of blood T cell repertoires in COVID-19. Background on the study: Samples taken during acute and convalescent COVID-19 were collected in the United States, Italy and Spain. PBMCs, B-cell-depleted T cells, or T cells were the source of the cDNA or gDNA that made up the material.

This CDR3 is built from 14 residues. Germline V gene sequence: CDR1 KGHSH, CDR2 LQKENI. Trimming pared 4 bases from V and 7 bases from J, leaving 11 bases between. Assay used: immunoSEQ multiplex PCR; TCRdb lists only in-frame clones, some missing. Of approximately 100,000 clones in the sample, about 90% were seen once. This chain connects TRBV18 to TRBJ1-6; weak D call: TRBD1 (6 bases). This receptor was obtained from a man aged 45-65 years with acute or convalescent COVID-19. The sample comprised peripheral blood. This chain's CDR3 is CASSLDRQNSPLHF. DNA of the CDR3: TGTGCCAGCTCACTAGACAGGCAAAATTCACCCCTCCACTTT.